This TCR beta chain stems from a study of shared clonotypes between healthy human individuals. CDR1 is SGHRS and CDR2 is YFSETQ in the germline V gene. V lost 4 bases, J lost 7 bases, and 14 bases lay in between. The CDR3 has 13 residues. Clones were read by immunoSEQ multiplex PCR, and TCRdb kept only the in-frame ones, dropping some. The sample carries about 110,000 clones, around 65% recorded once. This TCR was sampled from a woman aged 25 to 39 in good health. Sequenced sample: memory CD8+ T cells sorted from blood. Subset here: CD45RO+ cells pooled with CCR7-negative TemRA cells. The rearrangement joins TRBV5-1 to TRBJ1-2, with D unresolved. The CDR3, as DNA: TGCGCCAGCAGCGCGGTACGTCACGGTGGCTACACCTTC. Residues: CASSAVRHGGYTF.